Many counts were recorded for the clone carrying this T cell receptor beta chain. Its target is not known. Diagnosis rested on symptoms, serum thyroxine and TRAb, thyroid ultrasound, and orbital computed tomography. The data were obtained in a study of T cells in Graves' hyperthyroidism and ophthalmopathy. The CDR3 is made up of 14 amino acids. Trimming removed 1 base at V and 0 bases at J, with 7 bases between. Per the germline V gene, CDR1 is SEHNR and CDR2 is FQNEAQ (reference sequence). From RNA transcripts, TCR beta CDR3 regions were amplified. HTBI primers were employed in a first-round RT-PCR of the TCR CDR3. Each CDR3 protein is one row after TCRdb ran MiXCR on the multiplex PCR reads. The sample carries roughly 510,000 distinct CDR3 sequences, less than 25% recorded once. Study-wide points: Ophthalmopathy and stable hyperthyroidism were told apart by a 13 V-J model. The blood repertoire included most of the expanded thyroid clonotypes above 0.001.

This chain connects TRBV7-9 to TRBJ2-7; D is unresolved. The source of this sequence is a man younger than 30 with Graves' hyperthyroidism. The sequenced sample was blood. The CDR3 DNA sequence: TGTGCCAGCAGCTTAGGGCAGAGCTCCTACGAGCAGTACTTC. Its translation is CASSLGQSSYEQYF.